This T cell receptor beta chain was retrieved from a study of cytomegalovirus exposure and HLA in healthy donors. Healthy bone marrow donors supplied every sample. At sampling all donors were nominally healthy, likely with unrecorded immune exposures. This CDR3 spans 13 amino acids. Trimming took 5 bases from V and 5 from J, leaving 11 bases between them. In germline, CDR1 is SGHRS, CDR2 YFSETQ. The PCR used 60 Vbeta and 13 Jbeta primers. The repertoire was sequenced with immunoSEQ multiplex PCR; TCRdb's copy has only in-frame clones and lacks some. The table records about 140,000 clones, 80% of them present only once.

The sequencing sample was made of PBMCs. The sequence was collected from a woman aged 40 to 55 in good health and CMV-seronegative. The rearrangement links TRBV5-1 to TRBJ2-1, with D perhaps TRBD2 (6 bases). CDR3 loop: CASRTGGNNEQFF. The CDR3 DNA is TGCGCCAGCAGAACAGGCGGGAACAATGAGCAGTTCTTC. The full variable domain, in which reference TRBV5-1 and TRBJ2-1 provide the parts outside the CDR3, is KAGVTQTPRYLIKTRGQQVTLSCSPISGHRSVSWYQQTPGQGLQFLFEYFSETQRNKGNFPGRFSGRQFSNSRSEMNVSTLELGDSALYLCASRTGGNNEQFFGPGTRLTVL.